This entry lists 19 T cell receptor beta chains sequenced from one sample in a study of regulatory T cells in long-lasting Graves disease. Relying on iRepertoire HTBI primers and Arm-PCR of CDR3 regions, the team built TCR beta libraries. TCRdb analysed the multiplex PCR reads with MiXCR anew, one entry per CDR3 protein. The sample holds roughly 510,000 distinct CDR3 sequences, about 16% seen once. Indicated time point: newly diagnosed GD, antithyroid drugs for less than 3 months. RNA from PBMCs was the source of the TCR library. Separately, the same data were catalogued under a study of T cells in Graves' hyperthyroidism and ophthalmopathy.

Specimen: peripheral blood mononuclear cells (PBMCs), collected at new diagnosis, from a patient treated with antithyroid drugs. The receptors derive from a man between 18 and 35 years old with Graves disease.

The chain has TRBV12-3 or TRBV12-4 and TRBJ2-2; the match to TRBD2 covers 7 bases. This CDR3 comprises 15 residues. V dropped 5 bases and J dropped 8; count of bases not matched to a gene: 11. The CDR3: CASSPWVAGPGELFF. The DNA of the CDR3 is TGTGCCAGCAGTCCCTGGGTAGCGGGCCCAGGGGAGCTGTTTTTT.

This clonotype was observed many times. J is TRBJ2-7 and V is TRBV7-6; 7 bases match TRBD1. Trimming at V came to 0 bases and at J to 3 bases, leaving 2 bases not matched to a gene. The CDR3 is made up of 14 amino acids. Germline lookup yields CDR1 SGHVS and CDR2 FNYEAQ. The CDR3 DNA reads TGTGCCAGCAGCTTAGCGGGACAGTTCTACGAGCAGTACTTC. Translated: CASSLAGQFYEQYF.

This clonotype was seen ten or more times. J is TRBJ1-5 and V is TRBV27; no clear D gene. The germline V gene encodes CDR1 MNHEY and CDR2 SMNVEV (reference sequence). V was trimmed by 7 bases and J by 0 bases, leaving 13 bases between them. This CDR3 contains 15 residues. In DNA form, the CDR3 reads TGTGCCAGCATGGAAGGGCTGTATAGCAATCAGCCCCAGCATTTT. Its translation: CASMEGLYSNQPQHF.

This clonotype was detected ten times or more. The chain recombines TRBV5-1 with TRBJ1-2; TRBD1 matches 9 bases. Unmatched junction bases numbered 4, after V lost 2 bases and J lost 2 bases. Germline-derived CDR1 and CDR2 are SGHRS and YFSETQ. CDR3 length equals 15 residues. CDR3 nucleotide sequence: TGCGCCAGCAGCTTACCCGGGACAGGGAACTATGGCTACACCTTC. Protein sequence: CASSLPGTGNYGYTF. Together with reference TRBV5-1 and TRBJ1-2, the CDR3 gives the full variable domain: KAGVTQTPRYLIKTRGQQVTLSCSPISGHRSVSWYQQTPGQGLQFLFEYFSETQRNKGNFPGRFSGRQFSNSRSEMNVSTLELGDSALYLCASSLPGTGNYGYTFGSGTRLTVV.

J is TRBJ1-5 and V is TRBV6-1; D is possibly TRBD1 (5 bases). Germline loops: CDR1 MNHNS, CDR2 SASEGT. The CDR3 contains 15 residues. V lost 6 bases, J lost 4 bases, and 16 bases lay in between. The CDR3 is CASRRVPEGNQPQHF. CDR3 sequence (DNA): TGTGCCAGCAGGAGGGTTCCGGAGGGGAATCAGCCCCAGCATTTT.

Ten or more counts support this clonotype. V usage is TRBV30 and J usage is TRBJ1-1; D gene ambiguous. The ends were cut back, 2 bases at V and 8 bases at J, with 9 bases in the middle. This CDR3 is built from 11 residues. Germline CDR1 reads GTSNPN; CDR2 reads SVGIG (reference sequence). The CDR3 sequence is CAWSPIVEAFF. CDR3 nucleotide sequence: TGTGCCTGGAGTCCGATAGTCGAAGCTTTCTTT.

This chain joins TRBV4-1 and TRBJ1-1, with TRBD1 matching 7 bases. Looked up from germline, CDR1 is MGHRA and CDR2 is YSYEKL. This CDR3 is built from 15 residues. The V gene end was trimmed by 4 bases and the J gene end by 0 bases; junction bases not matched to a gene: 5. CDR3 DNA: TGCGCCAGCAGCCTGGGACAGAACATGAACACTGAAGCTTTCTTT. Its translation: CASSLGQNMNTEAFF.

This chain links TRBV18 with TRBJ2-1; 11 bases match TRBD2. The junction had 15 bases not matched to a gene; V was cut back by 5 bases and J by 9 bases. The germline V gene encodes CDR1 KGHSH and CDR2 LQKENI. The CDR3 totals 17 residues. CDR3 region: CASSVRLTSGSKSEQFF. Written as DNA, the CDR3 is TGTGCCAGCTCAGTACGATTAACTAGCGGGAGTAAGAGTGAGCAGTTCTTC.

The chain links TRBV3-1 to TRBJ2-1; TRBD2 aligns across 9 bases. The CDR3 is 17 amino acids. The ends lost 4 bases at V and 2 bases at J; junction bases unmatched: 9. Germline CDR1 reads LGHDT; CDR2 reads YNNKEL (reference sequence). The CDR3 DNA reads as TGTGCCAGCAGCCTAGGACTGCTAGCGGGAACCTACAATGAGCAGTTCTTC. Its translation: CASSLGLLAGTYNEQFF.

At least ten counts were recorded for this clonotype. This chain joins TRBV28 and TRBJ2-1; perhaps D is TRBD1 or TRBD2 (5 bases each). The CDR3 extends over 11 amino acids. Trimming took off 3 bases at V and 10 bases at J, with 7 bases between the two ends. Germline CDR1 and CDR2: MDHEN and SYDVKM. CDR3 in amino acids: CASSLGEEQFF. DNA for the CDR3: TGTGCCAGCAGTTTGGGGGAGGAGCAGTTCTTC.

This clonotype has just a few counts. The chain combines TRBV6-1 with TRBJ2-1, with 12 bases that match TRBD2. V lost 5 bases to trimming and J lost 7 bases; unmatched junction nucleotides: 9. CDR1 MNHNS and CDR2 SASEGT come from the germline V gene. This CDR3 is built from 16 residues. The CDR3 protein is CASSYQGLAGKNEQFF. The CDR3 DNA reads TGTGCCAGCAGTTACCAAGGACTAGCGGGAAAGAATGAGCAGTTCTTC.

The gene calls are TRBV10-2 and TRBJ2-1, with D tentatively TRBD2 (5 bases). The germline gives CDR1 WSHSY, CDR2 SAAADI. The CDR3 length is 16 residues. V dropped 6 bases and J dropped 8 bases, with 23 bases sitting between them. The CDR3 here is CASRSRPSGWSDEQFF. In DNA form, the CDR3 reads TGCGCCAGCAGATCGCGGCCCAGCGGTTGGTCGGATGAGCAGTTCTTC.

Many counts were recorded for this clonotype. The V and J genes are TRBV10-1 and TRBJ1-1; D gene uncertain. V lost 8 bases, J lost 1 base, and 14 bases lay in between. There are 14 residues in the CDR3. CDR1 is WNHNN and CDR2 is SYGVQD in the germline V gene (reference sequence). CDR3 bases: TGCGCCAGCCCCCCAGAAACCGGGAACACTGAAGCTTTCTTT. It yields the protein CASPPETGNTEAFF.

This sequence joins TRBV9 and TRBJ2-2; no reliable D call. V lost 1 base and J lost 8, with 9 bases in between. In germline, CDR1 is SGDLS, CDR2 YYNGEE. The CDR3 extends over 13 amino acids. CDR3 amino acids: CASSVRPGGELFF. CDR3 in DNA: TGTGCCAGCAGCGTAAGACCCGGGGGGGAGCTGTTTTTT.

This clonotype occurred many times. The rearrangement links TRBV20-1 to TRBJ2-7, with 7 bases matching TRBD1. CDR1 is DFQATT and CDR2 is SNEGSKA in the germline V gene (reference sequence). The CDR3 spans 15 residues. The ends lost 6 bases at V and 6 bases at J; junction bases unmatched: 17. Here the CDR3 reads CSAQGIDRVEFEQYF. The CDR3, as DNA: TGCAGTGCCCAAGGGATAGACAGGGTCGAGTTCGAGCAGTACTTC.

This clonotype appeared a few times. The V and J genes are TRBV4-2 and TRBJ2-5; D may be TRBD1 or TRBD2 (6 bases each). V dropped 1 base and J dropped 2 bases, with 14 bases sitting between them. This CDR3 is 16 amino acids long. Germline V gene data show CDR1 as LGHNA and CDR2 as YNFKEQ. This CDR3 is CASSQVTRGRQETQYF. The CDR3 region has the DNA TGTGCCAGCAGCCAAGTTACCCGGGGGCGACAAGAGACCCAGTACTTC.

This clonotype was observed a few times. V and J are TRBV25-1 and TRBJ1-1, with 9 bases identical to TRBD1. The ends lost 6 bases at V and 5 bases at J; junction bases unmatched: 10. The CDR3 extends over 15 amino acids. Germline CDR1 MGHDK, CDR2 SYGVNS. CDR3 residues: CASRLNRGPWTEAFF. The CDR3 DNA is TGTGCCAGCAGGTTAAACAGGGGGCCGTGGACTGAAGCTTTCTTT.

The V call is TRBV11-2, the J call TRBJ2-2; 13 bases line up with TRBD2. The CDR3 has 18 residues. Germline V gene lookup returns CDR1 SGHAT and CDR2 FQNNGV. V trimming: 4 bases; J trimming: 0 bases; junction bases outside the gene matches: 5. The CDR3 DNA reads TGTGCCAGCAGCTCTCCGGGACTAGCGGGAACGAACACCGGGGAGCTGTTTTTT. This encodes CASSSPGLAGTNTGELFF.

This clonotype was detected ten times or more. The chain is built from TRBV10-3 and TRBJ1-1; possibly TRBD1 for D (5 bases). The CDR3 extends over 13 amino acids. V lost 8 bases, J lost 4 bases, and 14 bases lay in between. Germline lookup yields CDR1 ENHRY and CDR2 SYGVKD. DNA for the CDR3: TGTGCCATCGGTGGGGGACGGTTCACTGAAGCTTTCTTT. Translating gives CAIGGGRFTEAFF.